Below, 19 T cell receptor beta chains from the same sample are listed, as sequenced in a study of sequential checkpoint blockade in melanoma. The treatment denotes: randomized to nivolumab then ipilimumab (arm A) or the reverse (arm B). The repertoire was sequenced with immunoSEQ multiplex PCR; TCRdb's copy has only in-frame clones and lacks some. Of 8,500 to 10,000 clones listed, around 50% are singletons. Sequencing used CD8+ T cells sorted from blood (inferred from file names), obtained from a patient given nivolumab and ipilimumab in sequence. These receptors came from a human donor with melanoma.

The table lists this clone with a few counts. The genes are TRBV2 and TRBJ2-7; D remains ambiguous. Germline V lookup: CDR1 SNHLY, CDR2 FYNNEI. Trimming pared 4 bases from V and 9 bases from J, leaving 16 bases between. This CDR3 region has 13 residues. CDR3 amino acids: CASSASGLLGQYF. Written as DNA, the CDR3 is TGTGCCAGCAGTGCCTCAGGATTATTAGGGCAGTACTTC.

This clone was seen a few times. V gene TRBV30 combines with J gene TRBJ2-3; D unresolved. This CDR3 region has 15 residues. V lost 4 bases and J lost 0, with 14 bases in between. Germline V gene sequence: CDR1 GTSNPN, CDR2 SVGIG (reference sequence). The CDR3: CAWKRTQLSTDTQYF. CDR3 DNA: TGTGCCTGGAAACGAACCCAGTTGAGCACAGATACGCAGTATTTT.

This chain links TRBV6-5 with TRBJ1-1, with D uncertain. Germline lookup yields CDR1 MNHEY and CDR2 SVGAGI. This CDR3 contains 11 residues. Trimming pared 8 bases from V and 5 bases from J, leaving 9 bases between. CDR3 amino acids: CASSPGTEAFF. The CDR3 DNA reads as TGTGCCAGCTCCCCGGGTACTGAAGCTTTCTTT.

This clone has more than one count but fewer than ten. CDR3 nucleotide sequence: TGCGCCAGCAGCCGGGGACAGTGGAATGAGCAGTTCTTC. Translating gives CASSRGQWNEQFF. This chain links TRBV4-1 with TRBJ2-1; TRBD1 aligns across 7 bases. The CDR3 spans 13 residues. Germline-derived CDR1 and CDR2 are MGHRA and YSYEKL. V shed 4 bases and J 7 bases; nucleotides not matched to a gene: 4.

This clone was counted between two and nine times. The chain links TRBV6-6 to TRBJ2-1; a weak D match, TRBD1 (6 bases). CDR1 is MNHNY, CDR2 SVGAGI, per germline (reference sequence). The CDR3 consists of 16 residues. The ends were cut back, 5 bases at V and 2 bases at J, with 16 bases in the middle. The CDR3 DNA follows: TGTGCCAGCAGTCTACAGGGACCTCCCCCCTACAATGAGCAGTTCTTC. Its protein product is CASSLQGPPPYNEQFF.

The V call is TRBV7-2, the J call TRBJ2-3; TRBD2 agrees at 8 bases. Per the germline V gene, CDR1 is SGHTA and CDR2 is FQGNSA. V was clipped by 2 bases and J by 5 bases; unmatched bases: 6. The CDR3 runs to 15 residues. CDR3: CASSLTGGAGDTQYF. The CDR3, as DNA: TGTGCCAGCAGCTTAACCGGGGGGGCGGGAGATACGCAGTATTTT.

V is TRBV19 and J is TRBJ2-3; 14 positions match TRBD2. Germline V gene data show CDR1 as LNHDA and CDR2 as SQIVND (reference sequence). V lost 8 bases to trimming and J lost 3 bases; unmatched junction nucleotides: 1. CDR3 size: 14 residues. CDR3 loop: CASGLAGGTDTQYF. CDR3 DNA: TGTGCCAGTGGACTAGCGGGGGGAACAGATACGCAGTATTTT. The complete variable domain, with remaining parts taken from reference TRBV19 and TRBJ2-3, reads DGGITQSPKYLFRKEGQNVTLSCEQNLNHDAMYWYRQDPGQGLRLIYYSQIVNDFQKGDIAEGYSVSREKKESFPLTVTSAQKNPTAFYLCASGLAGGTDTQYFGPGTRLTVL.

The chain has TRBV7-9 and TRBJ2-5, with D perhaps TRBD1 (6 bases). V was shortened by 5 bases and J by 2 bases, with 15 bases between the two germline ends. CDR1 is SEHNR, CDR2 FQNEAQ, per germline (reference sequence). The CDR3 is 15 residues long. The CDR3 region has the DNA TGTGCCAGCAGCGGCCGACAGGAGATTCAAGAGACCCAGTACTTC. Protein sequence: CASSGRQEIQETQYF.

The V and J genes are TRBV5-1 and TRBJ1-5, with TRBD1 matching 9 bases. V lost 1 base to trimming and J lost 4 bases; unmatched junction nucleotides: 3. CDR1 is SGHRS and CDR2 is YFSETQ in the germline V gene. This CDR3 is 15 amino acids long. The CDR3 is CASSLMGQGNQPQHF. CDR3 bases: TGCGCCAGCAGCTTGATGGGACAGGGAAATCAGCCCCAGCATTTT. Full variable domain (missing parts from reference TRBV5-1 and TRBJ1-5): KAGVTQTPRYLIKTRGQQVTLSCSPISGHRSVSWYQQTPGQGLQFLFEYFSETQRNKGNFPGRFSGRQFSNSRSEMNVSTLELGDSALYLCASSLMGQGNQPQHFGDGTRLSIL.

The chain links TRBV4-3 to TRBJ1-3; D possibly corresponds to TRBD1 (6 bases). The germline gives CDR1 LGHNA, CDR2 YSLEER. The CDR3 consists of 15 residues. Between the trimmed V and J ends, which lost 1 base and 8 bases, there was a span of 15 bases. Here the CDR3 DNA reads TGCGCCAGCAGCCAAGTGTACAGGGTGGAGGACACCATATATTTT. Amino acids: CASSQVYRVEDTIYF.

The CDR3 DNA is TGTGCCAGCAGTTTGGGGTCGGGGGGGCCCCAGCATTTT. Its translation: CASSLGSGGPQHF. This rearrangement joins TRBV27 to TRBJ1-5; a possible D gene is TRBD1 (5 bases). Between the trimmed V and J ends, which lost 3 bases and 9 bases, there was a span of 12 bases. The CDR3 is 13 residues long. Germline V gene data show CDR1 as MNHEY and CDR2 as SMNVEV (reference sequence).

As to this clone: A much larger clone lies a single base off, so this may be a read error. This chain links TRBV4-2 with TRBJ1-2; D is undetermined. Trimming took 0 bases from V and 5 from J, leaving 10 bases between them. This CDR3 is built from 14 residues. Looked up from germline, CDR1 is LGHNA and CDR2 is YNFKEQ. The DNA for the CDR3 is TGTGCCAGCAGCCAAGATCATGGGAGTTATGGCTACACCTTC. It yields the protein CASSQDHGSYGYTF.

This clone is classed as medium-sized. The chain links TRBV6-1 to TRBJ1-6; D not certain. This CDR3 is 15 amino acids long. The germline CDR1 and CDR2 sequences are MNHNS and SASEGT. Trimming shortened V by 3 bases and J by 6 bases, and 12 bases separated the two germline ends. The CDR3 sequence: CASSERDGGNSPLHF. Here the CDR3 DNA reads TGTGCCAGCAGTGAGAGAGACGGAGGTAATTCACCCCTCCACTTT.

The chain combines TRBV4-3 with TRBJ2-5; TRBD2 matches at 10 bases. J was trimmed by 2 bases and V by 0 bases; bases with no gene match: 3. The CDR3 extends over 16 amino acids. Germline CDR1 reads LGHNA; CDR2 reads YSLEER. The CDR3 spells CASSQDGAGGQETQYF. The CDR3 DNA sequence: TGCGCCAGCAGCCAAGATGGAGCGGGGGGGCAAGAGACCCAGTACTTC.

In this sample, this clone turned up a few times. The chain joins TRBV4-3 to TRBJ2-2; D gene unclear. V shed 0 bases and J shed 5 bases, with 10 bases lying between them. This CDR3 comprises 15 residues. Germline V lookup: CDR1 LGHNA, CDR2 YSLEER. The CDR3 is CASSQDLLLTGELFF. The CDR3 DNA sequence: TGCGCCAGCAGCCAAGATCTTTTGTTGACCGGGGAGCTGTTTTTT.

The gene calls are TRBV5-1 and TRBJ1-2, with TRBD1 as a possible D gene (6 bases). Germline V CDR1 and CDR2: SGHRS, YFSETQ. CDR3 length: 14 residues. Deletions cut 0 bases from V and 8 bases from J, with 14 bases between. Written as DNA, the CDR3 is TGCGCCAGCAGCTTGGAACAGGGCGGCTGGGGCTACACCTTC. The encoded protein is CASSLEQGGWGYTF.

The V gene is TRBV4-1, the J gene TRBJ1-6; D perhaps matches TRBD1 (5 bases). Germline V gene data show CDR1 as MGHRA and CDR2 as YSYEKL. CDR3 length: 16 residues. Deletions cut 0 bases from V and 7 bases from J, with 13 bases between. The CDR3 bases are TGCGCCAGCAGCCAAGACGGCCCGGGGGTAAATTCACCCCTCCACTTT. Amino acid sequence: CASSQDGPGVNSPLHF.

This clone was counted a single time. V usage is TRBV27 and J usage is TRBJ1-6; D might be TRBD1 (6 bases). V shed 6 bases and J shed 11 bases, with 17 bases lying between them. Germline assignment: CDR1 MNHEY and CDR2 SMNVEV (reference sequence). The CDR3 consists of 14 residues. This CDR3 reads CASRYGGPMTPLHF. DNA for the CDR3: TGTGCCAGCAGGTACGGGGGGCCTATGACACCCCTCCACTTT.

The CDR3 region is CASSFGQSTDTQYF. CDR3 nucleotides: TGTGCCAGCAGCTTTGGACAGAGCACAGATACGCAGTATTTT. The chain is built from TRBV7-8 and TRBJ2-3, with D perhaps matching TRBD1 (6 bases). The CDR3 loop spans 14 amino acids. Germline V CDR1 and CDR2: SGHVS, FQNEAQ. The germline V and J ends were trimmed by 3 bases and 0 bases, with 7 bases remaining between them.